This TCR beta chain appears in the sequencing data of a study of blood T cell repertoires in COVID-19. Study-level background: Nucleic acid was either cDNA or gDNA, and it came from T cells, B-cell-depleted T cells, or PBMCs.

The method was immunoSEQ multiplex PCR; TCRdb's version includes in-frame clones alone and lacks a portion of them. The table lists around 270,000 clones, over 75% of them singletons. Germline lookup yields CDR1 SGHVS and CDR2 FQNEAQ. The germline V and J ends were trimmed by 1 base and 7 bases, with 10 bases remaining between them. CDR3 length equals 14 residues. The count of this clone is one. Ages ranged from about 18 to 100 years, with residence in fewer than 25 US areas. Source material: PBMCs or T cells enriched from blood (not recorded which). The TCR originated in a woman in her thirties who had recovered from COVID-19. The chain carries TRBV7-8 and TRBJ1-4; D is unclear. CDR3 nucleotides: TGTGCCAGCAGCTTAGGAGGGATAGGTGAAAAACTGTTTTTT. Its protein is CASSLGGIGEKLFF. The whole variable domain, filled in from reference TRBV7-8 and TRBJ1-4, reads GAGVSQSPRYKVAKRGQDVALRCDPISGHVSLFWYQQALGQGPEFLTYFQNEAQLDKSGLPSDRFFAERPEGSVSTLKIQRTQQEDSAVYLCASSLGGIGEKLFFGSGTQLSVL.